Detailed here is one T cell receptor beta chain. Its antigen is undetermined. The data derive from a study of PD-1 blockade in classical Hodgkin lymphoma. The overall study: Patients were infused with nivolumab 3 mg/kg every 2 weeks. Whole-study results and caveats: It was reported that newly diagnosed patients had less baseline TCR diversity than healthy donors. Complete responders had baseline diversity similar to newly diagnosed patients.

The repertoire was sequenced with immunoSEQ multiplex PCR; TCRdb's copy has only in-frame clones and lacks some. This table has roughly 18,000 clones, roughly four fifths appearing once. V dropped 4 bases and J dropped 0 bases, with 6 bases sitting between them. Looked up from germline, CDR1 is WSHSY and CDR2 is SAAADI. This CDR3 has 13 residues. The time point here: cycle 4 day 1 (C4D1), after 5 to 7 weeks of nivolumab. All patients relapsed after autologous stem cell transplantation, and brentuximab vedotin exposure varied. Thawed PBMCs were the source of CD4+ T cells, purified by magnetic negative selection. Classifying best responses yielded complete response, partial response or progressive disease.

This chain connects TRBV10-2 to TRBJ2-5, with a tentative D call TRBD1 (5 bases). The starting material was CD4+ T cells from blood, obtained before the fourth cycle of nivolumab. This sequence originates from a human donor with classical Hodgkin lymphoma. The chain's CDR3 is CASSGQYQETQYF. The CDR3 DNA reads as TGCGCCAGCAGTGGACAGTACCAAGAGACCCAGTACTTC.